The source of this TCR beta chain is a study of blood T cell repertoires in COVID-19. Trimming removed 3 bases from V and 9 bases from J, with 11 bases in between. Germline CDR1 KGHDR, CDR2 SFDVKD. The CDR3 is 12 amino acids. Assay used: immunoSEQ multiplex PCR; TCRdb lists only in-frame clones, some missing. The table shows 210,000 or so clones, with more than 75% occurring only once. Sequenced sample: PBMCs or T cells enriched from blood (not recorded which). The origin of this receptor is a man aged 30-40 years with acute COVID-19. V gene TRBV24-1 combines with J gene TRBJ2-7; a weak D match, TRBD2 (6 bases). The CDR3 loop reads CATSDGLSGQYF. CDR3 bases: TGTGCCACCAGTGATGGACTATCCGGGCAGTACTTC.